This TCR beta chain was sequenced for a study of blood T cell repertoires in COVID-19. Per the original methods: Cell counts per sample came from amplifying reference gene primers. The protocol was immunoSEQ multiplex PCR, while the TCRdb copy is restricted to in-frame clones and leaves out a portion. That table is the source of V, J and clone size, and D and trimming were worked out from the DNA. The sample includes 95,000 to 120,000 clones, just over 70% of them seen just once. The CDR3 contains 16 residues. Trimming removed 6 bases from V and 3 bases from J, with 20 bases in between. Germline V gene data show CDR1 as MDHEN and CDR2 as SYDVKM.

This clonotype originated in a woman in her forties with acute or convalescent COVID-19. The source material was peripheral blood. The chain links TRBV28 to TRBJ1-1, with TRBD1 as a possible D gene (6 bases). The CDR3 DNA reads TGTGCCAGCAGATTGCTTCGGGGGGGGCTTGACACTGAAGCTTTCTTT. It yields the protein CASRLLRGGLDTEAFF.